The 10 T cell receptor beta chains presented below share a single source sample, sequenced in a study of blood T cell repertoires in COVID-19. Data came from immunoSEQ multiplex PCR; TCRdb stores just in-frame clones and leaves some out. The sample lists 220,000 or so clones; 86% were seen once. Material: PBMCs or T cells enriched from blood (not recorded which). These TCRs come from a woman in her forties or fifties who had recovered from COVID-19.

V is TRBV11-2 and J is TRBJ1-2; TRBD1 agrees at 9 bases. From germline, CDR1 is SGHAT and CDR2 FQNNGV. Trimming cost V 1 base and J 0 bases; bases outside gene matches: 9. CDR3 length equals 18 residues. The chain's CDR3 is CASSLVVTGGGSNYGYTF. The CDR3 DNA follows: TGTGCCAGCAGCTTAGTCGTGACAGGGGGAGGATCTAACTATGGCTACACCTTC.

This chain joins TRBV7-9 and TRBJ1-1; 7 bases line up with TRBD1. Germline V gene sequence: CDR1 SEHNR, CDR2 FQNEAQ (reference sequence). The CDR3 totals 15 residues. J gave up 3 bases and V 3 bases, and 7 bases lay outside the gene matches. This chain's CDR3 is CASSLFGQGDTEAFF. In nucleotides, the CDR3 is TGTGCCAGCAGCTTGTTTGGGCAGGGGGACACTGAAGCTTTCTTT.

This clone was observed a single time. The chain recombines TRBV6-5 with TRBJ2-5, with 9 bases identical to TRBD1. With V trimmed by 6 bases and J by 5 bases, 7 bases remained unmatched. Germline V gene lookup returns CDR1 MNHEY and CDR2 SVGAGI. The CDR3 contains 14 residues. CDR3: CASRLQGAMETQYF. The CDR3 region has the DNA TGTGCCAGCAGGCTACAGGGGGCTATGGAGACCCAGTACTTC.

The V and J genes are TRBV6-5 and TRBJ2-1; possibly TRBD1 for D (5 bases). This CDR3 spans 15 amino acids. Germline V lookup: CDR1 MNHEY, CDR2 SVGAGI. V dropped 5 bases and J dropped 0 bases, with 11 bases sitting between them. The CDR3 loop reads CASSPDRSSYNEQFF. CDR3 in DNA: TGTGCCAGCAGTCCAGACAGAAGCTCCTACAATGAGCAGTTCTTC.

The V call is TRBV28, the J call TRBJ2-2; perhaps TRBD2 as D (6 bases). V was pared by 4 bases and J by 4 bases, with 7 bases between. The V gene's germline CDR1 is MDHEN and CDR2 SYDVKM. CDR3 length: 13 amino acids. CDR3 amino acids: CASSSRGTGELFF. In DNA, the CDR3 is TGTGCCAGCAGTTCGCGGGGCACCGGGGAGCTGTTTTTT.

This clone was picked up a small number of times. CDR3 in DNA: TGTGCCAGCCAAGGGGCTTCCCACGAGCAGTACTTC. Amino acids: CASQGASHEQYF. This sequence joins TRBV27 and TRBJ2-7; possibly TRBD1 for D (5 bases). Germline loops: CDR1 MNHEY, CDR2 SMNVEV (reference sequence). The CDR3 loop spans 12 amino acids. V was cut by 8 bases and J by 5 bases, with 13 bases left in between.

The V gene is TRBV29-1, the J gene TRBJ2-3; 7 bases fit TRBD2. Germline V lookup: CDR1 SQVTM, CDR2 ANQGSEA. The CDR3 spans 11 residues. CDR3 DNA sequence: TGCGTGGGGGGGAGAACAGATACGCAGTATTTT. Encoded protein: CVGGRTDTQYF.

V and J are TRBV28 and TRBJ1-3; D uncertain. The CDR3 length is 15 residues. Trimming removed 3 bases from V and 0 bases from J, with 9 bases in between. CDR1 MDHEN and CDR2 SYDVKM come from the germline V gene. This CDR3 is CASSFTHSSGNTIYF. CDR3 DNA sequence: TGTGCCAGCAGTTTCACTCATAGCTCTGGAAACACCATATATTTT.

The genes are TRBV6-5 and TRBJ2-5; D perhaps matches TRBD1 (5 bases). The ends were cut back, 2 bases at V and 5 bases at J, with 6 bases in the middle. CDR1 and CDR2 from the germline V gene are MNHEY and SVGAGI. The CDR3 has 12 residues. The CDR3 DNA follows: TGTGCCAGCAGTTACGGGGCGGAGACCCAGTACTTC. Translated, it gives CASSYGAETQYF.

This clone was seen a single time. This sequence joins TRBV28 and TRBJ2-7; D is possibly TRBD2 (6 bases). The CDR3 loop spans 14 amino acids. Between the trimmed V and J ends, which lost 5 bases and 2 bases, there was a span of 13 bases. Germline CDR1 reads MDHEN; CDR2 reads SYDVKM. Written as DNA, the CDR3 is TGTGCCAGCAGTCGGGAGCCCCAGGCCTACGAGCAGTACTTC. Translation: CASSREPQAYEQYF.